This T cell receptor (beta chain) came from a study of cytomegalovirus exposure and HLA in healthy donors. Whole-study findings and limits: According to the study, roughly 160 TCR beta chains were cytomegalovirus-associated. Analysis performed later found about 18,000 TCR beta sequences associated with HLA alleles at 0.05 false discovery rate. As was reported, the classifier diagnosed cytomegalovirus status with high specificity and sensitivity.

A single count supports this clone. Its target is unknown. The CDR3 consists of 24 residues. The V gene's germline CDR1 is SQVTM and CDR2 ANQGSEA. V shed 4 bases and J 0 bases; nucleotides not matched to a gene: 31. PCR amplification relied on 60 Vbeta primers (plus 13 Jbeta primers). Generated by immunoSEQ multiplex PCR, the TCRdb table keeps only in-frame clones and is missing some. The table lists around 100,000 clones, approximately 70% of them singletons. The chain has TRBV29-1 and TRBJ2-3, with 10 bases lining up with TRBD1. This receptor was obtained from a man aged 25 to 40 in good health and CMV-seropositive. Sequencing was performed on PBMCs. The CDR3, as DNA: TGCAGCGTTGCGATCAAAGGCTGGCGAAGGCAAGGACAGGGGGAATTACGGAGCACAGATACGCAGTATTTT. It yields the protein CSVAIKGWRRQGQGELRSTDTQYF.